The rows below give T cell receptor beta chains drawn from one sample of a study of T cell responses to AZD1222 COVID-19 vaccine. Measured with immunoSEQ multiplex PCR; TCRdb has only the in-frame clones, and not every one. The data contain 100,000 or so clones, about 90% of them singletons. The sequences come from peripheral blood, collected on day 0 of AZD1222 vaccination. The origin of the receptors is an adult in good health. CDR3s include the opening cysteine and the closing phenylalanine or tryptophan.

j_call,v_call,cdr3_aa
TRBJ2-7,TRBV4-1,CASSRGLGYEQYF
TRBJ2-3,TRBV27,CASSPLLGTSTDTQYF
TRBJ2-7,TRBV3-1/TRBV3-2,CASSQGRSAQYF
TRBJ1-1,TRBV6-5,CASRSGTGVGTEAFF
TRBJ2-7,TRBV11-2,CASSHSSGRLYEQYF
TRBJ1-5,TRBV6-5,CASSSNRDTQPQHF
TRBJ2-7,TRBV4-1,CASSQPPTGYYEQYF
TRBJ2-2,TRBV6-4,CASRPQGHNTGELFF
TRBJ2-3,TRBV3-1/TRBV3-2,CASSQDFGTDTQYF
TRBJ1-4,TRBV7-8,CASSHRGREEKLFF
TRBJ2-7,TRBV27,CASKSPGLGEQYF
TRBJ1-1,TRBV11-3,CASSPGRGQGEAGEAFF
TRBJ1-5,TRBV2,CASSQGWRQPQHF
TRBJ2-1,TRBV7-3,CASSLNSRNEQFF
TRBJ2-5,TRBV28,CASQGVYDRQETQYF
TRBJ2-1,TRBV9,CASSVSPLLNEQFF
TRBJ2-5,TRBV27,CASGESGTTPGTQYF
TRBJ2-4,TRBV30,CAWSVPLLGNQYF
TRBJ1-3,TRBV24-1,CATSENQGNRNTIYF
TRBJ1-1,TRBV28,CASTPGANTEAFF
TRBJ1-5,TRBV27,CASRQGGGGNQPQHF
TRBJ1-2,TRBV6-5,CASSQDRVRGYTF
TRBJ2-2,TRBV25-1,CASSESPLANTGELFF
TRBJ1-2,TRBV18,CASSPVRDLNYGYTF
TRBJ1-1,TRBV27,CASSLSLGVVTEAFF
TRBJ1-4,TRBV4-1,CASSQVLLEKLFF
TRBJ2-2,TRBV3-1/TRBV3-2,CASSQEQHKNTGELFF
TRBJ2-7,TRBV5-6,CASSLGQGRYEQYF
TRBJ2-5,TRBV5-1,CASSRSPGTGETQYF
TRBJ1-6,TRBV6-1,CASSEAGGNNSPLHF
TRBJ2-2,TRBV7-6,CASSLAGAGNTGELFF
TRBJ2-2,TRBV28,CASSLYEAAATGELFF
TRBJ2-1,TRBV24-1,CATSESGLGADNEQFF
TRBJ2-1,TRBV5-1,CASSPGQFNEQFF
TRBJ2-1,TRBV9,CASSVATQRGGSYNEQFF
TRBJ1-1,TRBV4-2,CASSPTGGAPTAGFF
TRBJ2-3,TRBV2,CASSELTDTDTQYF
TRBJ2-5,TRBV11-3,CASSLQAETQYF
TRBJ2-7,TRBV19,CASSKRDRIPLVQYF
TRBJ2-5,TRBV6-1,CASSAYRLGWDQETQYF
TRBJ2-3,TRBV28,CASSSAGGPSTDTQYF
TRBJ2-1,TRBV4-1,CASSHPGPAASNSYNEQFF
TRBJ1-2,TRBV4-2,CASSQEGPINYGYTF
TRBJ2-7,TRBV7-9,CASSPGRHSYEQYF
TRBJ2-2,TRBV2,CASDRAPGELFF
TRBJ2-1,TRBV5-1,CASLPRVSSYNEQFF
TRBJ1-2,TRBV10-3,CAIRRDRSNYGYTF
TRBJ2-7,TRBV25-1,CASSETGLSYEQYF
TRBJ1-5,TRBV18,CASSPVRGPQPQHF
TRBJ2-7,TRBV14,CASSPRFGSYEQYF
TRBJ1-2,TRBV20-1,CSAELYGYTF
TRBJ1-1,TRBV30,CAWGALNTEAFF
TRBJ2-7,TRBV27,CASSSSYRDSYEQYF
TRBJ1-2,TRBV5-1,CASSPTRDRGSGGYTF